This T cell receptor (beta chain) was captured by sequencing in a study of cytomegalovirus exposure and HLA in healthy donors (TCRdb year 2017). Concerning the study at large: According to an earlier analysis of several hundred of the donors, about 170 million T cells yielded roughly 110 million unique TCR beta sequences and about 300 Gb of sequence data. A separate validation cohort of roughly 110 different subjects was used in addition to the 666-subject first cohort. To study patterns of TCR occurrence, a later analysis re-analyzed previously published TCR beta repertoires from around 660 donors and added high-resolution HLA genotyping. Genome-wide SNP genotypes for about three fifths of the roughly 670 donors were used in a later genetic analysis, which treated that subset as a discovery cohort. Donor age, sex, ethnicity and CMV serostatus were compiled together with the repertoire data. On average, approximately 250,000 unique TCR beta nucleotide sequences were sequenced per donor among a few hundred genotyped donors of the cohort, with 15% to 20% of those sequences being non-productive. Among the approximately 430 genotyped donors, approximately 82% belonged to the genetic ancestry cluster associated with self-reported Caucasian donors. Four or five DR-DQ haplotypes were handled as single units for association and clustering because linkage in the cohort was strong. All discovery cohort repertoires had been generated on a single sequencing platform. HLA typing covered class I and class II loci at four-digit resolution. The study aimed to test whether cataloging public T cell receptors could reveal signatures of past pathogen exposure. To decide whether each TCR beta V gene segment behaved as functional or pseudogenic, an earlier analysis of 587 of the donors relied on high-throughput TCR beta sequencing. To predict cytomegalovirus infection status, the study combined high-throughput TCR immunosequencing, statistical association of individual TCRs with disease status, and machine learning. An early release covering 500 to 750 HLA-typed donors comprised approximately 300 gigabases of sequencing data and 65 million to 100 million unique TCR sequences. The T cell repertoires of around 670 subjects were profiled by immunosequencing and related to cytomegalovirus serostatus. In the later analysis, no new phenotypic data were used to find candidate immune exposures; instead, reliance was placed on TCR beta sequences and their occurrence across donors. Typing coverage varied by locus: roughly 629-630 donors for A, B, C, DRB1 and DQB1; approximately 500 for DQA1; about 590 for DPA1; more than 450 for DPB1. On the study overall, not on this receptor specifically: Compared with equally common non-associated chains, HLA-associated TCR beta chains in a later analysis were more clonally expanded and had lower generation probabilities. Correlated functional status among segregating V segments might reflect linkage disequilibrium, but an unknown experimental factor could not be ruled out. Some IMGT-functional V segments, including TRBV6-2 and TRBV6-3, could not be told apart with the 87-base-pair reads, so those segments were excluded. Because counts were too low, under 20 rarely observed V segments, including chromosome 9 orphons, were left out of the earlier analysis of a few hundred of the donors. Because some donors lacked HLA typing at each locus, the association tests relied only on the typed subset. Specific HLA alleles were associated with 15,000 to 20,000 TCR beta sequences at a false discovery rate of 0.05 in a later analysis. A cluster of highly shared sequence variants was judged likely to represent a technical artifact of the sequencing pipeline. V-gene and J-gene trimming of TCR beta chains was associated with a missense DCLRE1C variant in a later genetic analysis, and the association was replicated in an independent cohort. When HLA alleles, especially DR and DQ, strongly co-occurred, TCR associations were difficult to assign to individual alleles. Presence/absence analyses assumed roughly uniform sequencing depth across donors, an assumption that may not hold. The classifier was reported to diagnose cytomegalovirus status with high specificity and sensitivity in both the original and validation cohorts. The authors suggested that the approach could potentially be extended to other disease states and immunological phenotypes. In an earlier analysis of some 540 of the donors, most TCR beta V segments appeared in productive rearrangements about 90% or about 30% of the time, broadly matching IMGT annotations. In a later analysis, the rate of TCR association differed among HLA loci, with DRB1 alleles having the most associated TCRs and HLA-C alleles having the fewest. According to a later analysis, parvovirus B19, influenza, CMV and Epstein-Barr virus appeared linked to several top co-occurrence clusters. For the cohort, immune exposure information was limited to CMV serostatus. While some public TCRs were present in many individuals, most TCR sequences turned up only very rarely across donors. The study gave a list of around 170 TCR beta chains associated with cytomegalovirus. The cohort was sequenced for TCR beta chains only, and without alpha or paired-chain data the features that could be detected were limited. Compared with the 666-donor mean, donors in an Asian-associated ancestry cluster had fewer N-insertions in productive TCRs, according to a later genetic analysis. A further reported finding was that TCR beta sequences accurately predicted the HLA-A and HLA-B alleles for most subjects in the first cohort. A later analysis found that most CMV-associated TCR beta chains appeared HLA-restricted, with HLA associations seemingly driven largely by CMV exposure. A few of the identified cytomegalovirus-associated TCR beta chains were confirmed in vitro to be specific for cytomegalovirus antigens.

The cohort consisted of 650 to 700 healthy bone marrow donors. All cohort members were sampled while nominally healthy, although unrecorded immune exposures were likely present. The donor was CMV seronegative and belonged to the group of more than 300 seronegative cohort members. Every donor gave a peripheral blood sample, and the peripheral blood mononuclear cells from that sample were used for TCR beta sequencing. The Qiagen DNeasy Blood Extraction Kit was used to extract genomic DNA from the blood cell samples. CDR1 and CDR2 are drawn from the germline V gene: SGHDT, YYEEEE. The CDR3 numbers 15 residues from cysteine through phenylalanine. The CDR3 DNA has 45 bases and is translated from base 1. Trimming takes 4 bases off V and 4 bases off J; junction bases not matched to a gene: 8. Receptor libraries were prepared by the immunoSEQ multiplex PCR assay. For the multiplex PCR, a mixture combining 60 forward primers for TCR Vbeta segments and 13 reverse primers for TCR Jbeta segments was used. The CDR3 region of rearranged TCR beta genes was amplified from genomic DNA by a multiplex PCR assay. On the Illumina HiSeq System, the amplified TCR beta libraries were sequenced as 87-base-pair reads. From the authors' description of their analysis: A later analysis tallied approximately 87 million unique TCR beta chains across the 550 to 850 repertoires, and about 12 million of those chains were shared by two or more donors. Raw reads were error-corrected and collapsed into unique sequences by a nearest-neighbor algorithm in which closely related sequences were merged to remove PCR and sequencing errors. Alignment of CDR3 sequences to IMGT reference sequences was used to assign V, D and J gene segments. For a sequence to be retained, a match of at least six nucleotides was required to both a V gene segment and a J gene segment. Rearrangements were classified as productive when the CDR3 lacked stop codons and remained in frame with V and J, and all other rearrangements were classified as non-productive. Following IMGT convention, CDR3 was defined as the stretch from the second conserved V-encoded cysteine up to the conserved J-encoded phenylalanine. The earlier analysis of around 640 of the donors excluded sequences that lacked an unambiguous match to a single V gene segment. An earlier analysis of 587 of the donors classified V segments as functional when productive rearrangements were above 56.7% and as segregating when the standard deviation between donors was above 5%. A statistical classification framework was built for diagnosing cytomegalovirus status from the catalog of TCR beta chain sequences. A later analysis assigned V and J genes by comparing TCR nucleotide sequences with IMGT/GENE-DB human TR gene sequences. A later analysis assigned CDR3 sequences and most-parsimonious VDJ recombination scenarios with the TCRdist pipeline. In a later analysis, each TCR beta chain was defined by its CDR3 amino acid sequence together with its V-gene family, and reads without a unique V-gene family were excluded. As a way to deal with suspected cross-contamination and a sequencing artifact, a later analysis dropped roughly 620 nucleotide sequences that were highly shared and had low generation probability. For each public chain, a later analysis derived a clonal expansion index from normalized ranks of inferred template counts within each repertoire. In a later analysis, generation probabilities were computed with a VDJ recombination model fitted to out-of-frame rearrangements, and the resulting probabilities were checked against IGoR. Hypergeometric tests were used in a later analysis to score TCR-TCR, TCR-HLA and TCR-CMV co-occurrence, with a repertoire-size bias correction applied to the TCR pairs. A later analysis estimated false discovery rates by permuting HLA or CMV assignments 20 times. A later analysis grouped co-occurring TCRs with DBSCAN, adding TCRdist sequence similarity when clustering within HLA-allele-positive subsets. Co-occurrence clustering excluded repertoires with fewer than 30,000 or more than 120,000 public chains, plus five with anomalous nucleotide sharing. TCRdb took this table from immuneACCESS and kept in-frame rearrangements with V and J called. Such tables lack part of the clones; where checked against another copy, unresolved V genes explain under half of the gap, and the rest is unexplained. V and J calls and clone size follow that table, whereas D and trimming were derived from the DNA. The sample yields fewer than 100,000 clones; approximately 79% were counted once. The ten largest clonotypes hold about 6.4% of the sample.

Of note for this clone: Its antigen is currently not known. Base qualities are not recorded, but no much larger clone differs from it by a single base.

The rearranged segments are TRBV5-6 and TRBJ2-7; TRBD1 fits 10 bases in the junction. The sequencing sample was made of PBMCs. This sequence was found in a female donor in good health and CMV-seronegative. CDR3 loop: CASSDWTGGSYEQYF. Read as DNA, the sequence is TGTGCCAGCAGCGACTGGACAGGGGGTAGTTACGAGCAGTACTTC.